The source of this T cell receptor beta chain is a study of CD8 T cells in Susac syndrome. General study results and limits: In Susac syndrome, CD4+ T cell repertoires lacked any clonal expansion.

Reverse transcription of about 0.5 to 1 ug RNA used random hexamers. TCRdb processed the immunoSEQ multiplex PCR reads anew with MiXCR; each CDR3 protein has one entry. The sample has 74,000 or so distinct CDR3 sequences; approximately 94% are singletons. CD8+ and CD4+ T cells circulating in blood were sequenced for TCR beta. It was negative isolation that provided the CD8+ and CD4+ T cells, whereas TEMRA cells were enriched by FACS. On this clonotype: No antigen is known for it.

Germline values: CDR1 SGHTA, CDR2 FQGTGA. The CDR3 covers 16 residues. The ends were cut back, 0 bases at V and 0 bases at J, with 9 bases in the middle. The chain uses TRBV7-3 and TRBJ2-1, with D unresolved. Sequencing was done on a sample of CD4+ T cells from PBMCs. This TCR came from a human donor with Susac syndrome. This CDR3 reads CASSLTGGASYNEQFF. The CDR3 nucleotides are TGTGCCAGCAGCTTAACCGGCGGTGCCTCCTACAATGAGCAGTTCTTC.